Reported below is one T cell receptor beta chain. Its specific antigen is unknown. Nothing much larger sits one base from this clone, and base qualities are not available. CDR3 length: 16 amino acids, cysteine to phenylalanine. Solely the CDR3 DNA is kept, with 48 bases framed from the first base. CDR1 is given as LGHDT and CDR2 as YNNKEL, both from the germline V gene (reference sequence). V is pared back by 2 bases and J by 4 bases, with 15 bases lying between the germline termini. These data originate in a study of T cell responses to AZD1222 COVID-19 vaccine (dated by TCRdb to the early 2020s). Study-wide context: AZD1222 recipients whose second dose came at about 4 weeks and those whose second dose came at about 12 weeks were combined into one group, since spike-specific TCR depth and breadth did not differ between the two schedules. TCR sequencing was performed for roughly 250 trial participants, of whom about 200 were given two doses of AZD1222 and around 25 were given two doses of MenACWY control vaccine. Trial participants were enrolled into age subgroups of 18-55, 56-69 and 70-plus years, which contained around 150, 28 and 57 TCR-sequenced participants, respectively. Findings and caveats that apply to the study as a whole: The 56-69-year group was small, and its depth increase did not reach significance, likely because of low power. Epitopes outside the regions mutated in the B.1.351 and B.1.1.7 variants were reportedly recognized by nearly half of the unique spike-specific TCRs. Most participants were white British and females outnumbered males, and the authors suggested that clonal diversity may have been underestimated. The whole spike protein was spanned by vaccine-associated CD4 TCRs, and dominant responses were seen in regions 160-218 and 743-854. Because no day 14 peak-response samples were available, the repertoires could be characterized only after the peak T cell response. Conclusions about previously exposed vaccinees are limited, since just 6 or 7 AZD1222 recipients were seropositive for SARS-CoV-2 at baseline. After two AZD1222 doses, both the breadth and the depth of spike-specific TCRs were significantly higher than at day 0 and than in MenACWY recipients.

This specimen's time point label, per the study, means: baseline before first vaccination. Vaccinee samples came from UK trials COV001 and COV002, including a single-blind randomized controlled phase 2/3 trial of AZD1222 (ChAdOx1 nCoV-19) in healthy adults. Trial participant PBMC samples were collected at day 0 and day 28 after the second dose for TCRbeta chain sequencing. The CDR3 regions of human TCRbeta chains were analyzed by immunosequencing. The original pipeline was this. Repertoire TCRs were matched against a reference library of SARS-CoV-2-specific TCRs generated with the MIRA antigen-specificity platform. Breadth meant the fraction of unique TCRs that were SARS-CoV-2-associated, whereas depth meant the fraction of total T cells that were SARS-CoV-2-associated. Using the MIRA data, each spike-specific TCR was mapped to the spike region that the TCR reacts to and placed in a CD4 or CD8 class. Log10-transformed breadth and depth values were compared by one-way ANOVA with Sidak's multiple comparisons tests. The table was pulled from immuneACCESS by TCRdb, which kept in-frame rearrangements only. Such tables lose some clones; where checked, under half of the loss comes from unresolved V genes, and the rest has no known cause. The V and J calls and clone size come from that table; D and trimming were worked out from the DNA. The sample table contains over 100,000 clones; only one count was recorded for more than 70% of them. The ten largest clones represent 9% to 15% of the sample.

The chain uses TRBV3-1 (or the pseudogene TRBV3-2) and TRBJ1-5, with no confident D gene call. The TCR was taken from an adult in good health. The source was peripheral blood, collected on day 0 of AZD1222 vaccination. In nucleotide form, the sequence is TGTGCCAGCAGCCAAAACCCGACACCGCTGAATCAGCCCCAGCATTTT. This gives the protein CASSQNPTPLNQPQHF.